The clone carrying this T cell receptor beta chain was seen more than once but under ten times. What it binds is not known. Arm-PCR with iRepertoire HTBI primers amplified the CDR3 regions for these TCR beta libraries. In the original workflow: Spanning all samples, the identified segments comprised 60 to 70 TRBV and around 13 TRBJ. MiXCR was run by TCRdb on the multiplex PCR reads, yielding one entry per CDR3 protein. The V and J calls and clone size come from TCRdb's table, not from the authors' own analysis. This sample has around 250,000 distinct CDR3 sequences, with around a sixth found just once. The time point denotes: newly diagnosed GD, antithyroid drugs for less than 3 months. The TCR library used RNA extracted from PBMCs. Unmatched junction bases numbered 7, after V lost 1 base and J lost 5 bases. The CDR3 length is 15 residues. CDR1 is DFQATT and CDR2 is SNEGSKA in the germline V gene (reference sequence).

This sample stems from a study of regulatory T cells in long-lasting Graves disease. Study findings and constraints: Between persistent patients, 2,500 to 3,500 public clonotypes were shared, exceeding the roughly 940 shared between new patients.

This sample was shared with a second study, whose subject was T cells in Graves' hyperthyroidism and ophthalmopathy. That source notes: The TCR CDR3 was amplified in a first-round RT-PCR using the HTBI primer set.

The material was peripheral blood mononuclear cells (PBMCs), obtained at new diagnosis, from a patient treated with antithyroid drugs. The source of this sequence is a woman in her twenties or thirties with Graves disease. The chain links TRBV20-1 to TRBJ2-2; 7 nucleotides agree with TRBD2. The CDR3 is CSARASPGGTGELFF. CDR3 bases: TGCAGTGCTAGAGCTAGTCCGGGGGGAACCGGGGAGCTGTTTTTT.